Below, 30 T cell receptor beta chains from the same sample are listed, as sequenced in a study of CD8+ T cells in alopecia areata. Reverse transcribed after extraction, RNA yielded cDNA as the sequencing template. Using immunoSEQ multiplex PCR, the repertoire was profiled, and TCRdb retains in-frame clones only, with some absent. The sample comprises 200,000 to 250,000 clones, approximately 72% of which are singletons, and 1.2% rests with the top ten. Treatment defined: oral pan-JAK inhibitor, 5-10 mg twice daily. The sequencing here drew on CD4+ T cells sorted from blood, taken at approximately week 42, from a patient treated with tofacitinib. The receptors here all came from a human donor with alopecia areata.

The V call is TRBV6-1, the J call TRBJ1-5; weak D call: TRBD1 (5 bases). CDR1 and CDR2 (germline): MNHNS, SASEGT. The CDR3 totals 14 residues. V dropped 3 bases and J dropped 7 bases, with 13 bases sitting between them. The CDR3 DNA is TGTGCCAGCAGTGAGGGTGGGGCGGGCCAGCCCCAGCATTTT. Translation gives CASSEGGAGQPQHF.

V is TRBV6-5 and J is TRBJ1-1, with TRBD1 matching 11 bases. The V gene's germline CDR1 is MNHEY and CDR2 SVGAGI. The CDR3 runs 14 residues. V was pared by 4 bases and J by 4 bases, with 2 bases of the junction left unmatched. The CDR3 reads CASSFGTGGTEAFF. The CDR3, as DNA: TGTGCCAGCAGTTTTGGGACAGGGGGCACTGAAGCTTTCTTT.

The J gene is TRBJ1-1, the V gene TRBV6-6; D is undetermined. The germline gives CDR1 MNHNY, CDR2 SVGAGI (reference sequence). The CDR3 consists of 13 residues. V gave up 4 bases and J gave up 0 bases, with 6 bases separating them. The CDR3 DNA is TGTGCCAGCAGTTTAGAGTTGAACACTGAAGCTTTCTTT. Translated, it gives CASSLELNTEAFF.

This chain connects TRBV30 to TRBJ1-1; perhaps TRBD1 as D (5 bases). CDR3 size: 13 residues. V lost 2 bases and J 3 bases, leaving 10 bases between the germline ends. Germline lookup yields CDR1 GTSNPN and CDR2 SVGIG (reference sequence). The CDR3 region is CAWSLQEYTEAFF. The CDR3 coding sequence is TGTGCCTGGAGTCTACAGGAGTACACTGAAGCTTTCTTT.

Worth noting for this clone: Other DNA sequences in this sample translate to the same CDR3. The CDR3 is CATSRDSSYEQYF. The CDR3 coding sequence is TGTGCCACCAGCAGAGATTCGAGTTACGAGCAGTACTTC. The J gene is TRBJ2-7, the V gene TRBV15; D remains ambiguous. The germline gives CDR1 LNHNV, CDR2 YYDKDF (reference sequence). V was shortened by 0 bases and J by 4 bases, with 7 bases between the two germline ends. The CDR3 contains 13 residues.

V and J are TRBV7-9 and TRBJ1-2; 8 positions match TRBD1. Per the germline V gene, CDR1 is SEHNR and CDR2 is FQNEAQ (reference sequence). The V gene end was trimmed by 3 bases and the J gene end by 4 bases; junction bases not matched to a gene: 7. CDR3 length equals 15 residues. DNA of the CDR3: TGTGCCAGCAGCTTCCACCTCGACAGGGGCTATGGCTACACCTTC. This sequence encodes CASSFHLDRGYGYTF.

The chain joins TRBV4-3 to TRBJ1-1; D ambiguous. In germline, CDR1 is LGHNA, CDR2 YSLEER. This CDR3 has 14 residues. The V end was cut by 0 bases, the J end by 6 bases, with 11 bases between. DNA for the CDR3: TGCGCCAGCAGCCAAGAGACTGAGGACGCTGAAGCTTTCTTT. Protein: CASSQETEDAEAFF.

The chain is built from TRBV15 and TRBJ1-4, with 7 bases identical to TRBD1. Germline CDR1 LNHNV, CDR2 YYDKDF (reference sequence). CDR3 length: 16 amino acids. Trimming took 0 bases from V and 7 from J; bases not matched to a gene: 8. The CDR3 sequence is CATSRDSTGYGEKLFF. CDR3 DNA sequence: TGTGCCACCAGCAGAGATTCGACAGGGTACGGTGAAAAACTGTTTTTT.

This clone has more than one count but fewer than ten. The chain couples TRBV29-1 to TRBJ2-7; possible D gene TRBD1, 6 bases. This CDR3 spans 12 amino acids. V was trimmed by 7 bases and J by 7 bases, leaving 17 bases between them. The V gene's germline CDR1 is SQVTM and CDR2 ANQGSEA. This CDR3 is CSGGRAGAEQYF. The DNA of the CDR3 is TGCAGCGGGGGTCGGGCAGGGGCAGAGCAGTACTTC.

V is TRBV11-3 and J is TRBJ1-6; no firm D call. The V end lost 1 base, the J end lost 9 bases, and 7 bases lay between the germline ends. Germline V lookup: CDR1 SGHNT, CDR2 YENEEA. The length of the CDR3 is 13 residues. This chain's CDR3 is CASSLGQSSPLHF. The CDR3 coding sequence is TGTGCCAGCAGCTTAGGGCAGAGTTCACCCCTCCACTTT.

This clone was seen a handful of times. The chain joins TRBV6-1 to TRBJ2-5, with 7 nucleotides matching TRBD1. The CDR3 has 13 amino acids. Germline values: CDR1 MNHNS, CDR2 SASEGT. The V gene end was trimmed by 7 bases and the J gene end by 2 bases; junction bases not matched to a gene: 4. The CDR3 DNA is TGTGCCAGCAACCTCAGGGGGCAAGAGACCCAGTACTTC. As protein: CASNLRGQETQYF.

The rearrangement links TRBV25-1 to TRBJ2-7; the match to TRBD1 covers 10 bases. This CDR3 has 15 residues. V was clipped by 4 bases and J by 3 bases; unmatched bases: 6. Germline assignment: CDR1 MGHDK and CDR2 SYGVNS. CDR3 amino acids: CASSGGQGFNYEQYF. CDR3 DNA sequence: TGTGCCAGCAGTGGGGGACAGGGGTTCAACTACGAGCAGTACTTC.

The chain recombines TRBV29-1 with TRBJ2-3; D remains unclear. This CDR3 is 12 amino acids long. The germline V gene has CDR1 SQVTM and CDR2 ANQGSEA. Here the CDR3 DNA reads TGCAGTGCTACAACTAGCACAGATACGCAGTATTTT. Its translation is CSATTSTDTQYF.

The V and J genes are TRBV30 and TRBJ2-3; D may be TRBD2 (5 bases). The germline V gene has CDR1 GTSNPN and CDR2 SVGIG (reference sequence). This CDR3 region has 13 residues. Trimming removed 3 bases from V and 4 bases from J, with 11 bases in between. The CDR3 DNA reads as TGTGCCTGGAGCAAGCTAGCAGCAGATACGCAGTATTTT. This translates into CAWSKLAADTQYF.

J is TRBJ1-1 and V is TRBV5-5; no clear D. The CDR3 length is 11 residues. Trimming took off 0 bases at V and 13 bases at J, with 10 bases between the two ends. Germline V gene lookup returns CDR1 SGHKS and CDR2 YYEKEE (reference sequence). CDR3 amino acids: CASSLGPAVFF. CDR3 DNA: TGTGCCAGCAGCTTGGGGCCGGCGGTTTTCTTT. Full variable domain (remainder filled in from reference TRBV5-5 and TRBJ1-1): DAGVTQSPTHLIKTRGQQVTLRCSPISGHKSVSWYQQVLGQGPQFIFQYYEKEERGRGNFPDRFSARQFPNYSSELNVNALLLGDSALYLCASSLGPAVFFGQGTRLTVV.

This clone occurred a few times. The chain joins TRBV29-1 to TRBJ1-1; no reliable D call. This CDR3 region has 13 residues. Germline loops: CDR1 SQVTM, CDR2 ANQGSEA. This CDR3 reads CMAGGRLNTEAFF. CDR3 nucleotide sequence: TGCATGGCCGGAGGAAGACTGAACACTGAAGCTTTCTTT.

This clone was found a few times. This chain links TRBV10-1 with TRBJ2-2; perhaps D is TRBD1 or TRBD2 (5 bases each). Trimming left V 6 bases short and J 0 bases short, with 17 bases between. CDR3 size: 17 residues. CDR1 WNHNN and CDR2 SYGVQD come from the germline V gene (reference sequence). The CDR3 coding sequence is TGCGCCAGCAGCAAAATGACCGGGACCGCGAACACCGGGGAGCTGTTTTTT. Its translation: CASSKMTGTANTGELFF.

V is TRBV6-5 and J is TRBJ2-1, with 11 nucleotides matching TRBD2. This CDR3 is built from 16 residues. The germline gives CDR1 MNHEY, CDR2 SVGAGI. V lost 0 bases to trimming and J lost 7 bases; unmatched junction nucleotides: 5. CDR3 protein: CASSYSLAGGRNEQFF. The CDR3 DNA sequence: TGTGCCAGCAGTTACTCGCTAGCGGGGGGACGGAATGAGCAGTTCTTC.

The V call is TRBV29-1, the J call TRBJ1-2; D is perhaps TRBD1 (6 bases). Per germline, CDR1 SQVTM and CDR2 ANQGSEA. The CDR3 contains 14 residues. Trimming took off 6 bases at V and 3 bases at J, with 17 bases between the two ends. CDR3 in DNA: TGCAGCGTGAACCGGGACACCCCTTACTATGGCTACACCTTC. It yields the protein CSVNRDTPYYGYTF.

This clone was detected only a few times. V and J are TRBV2 and TRBJ1-2; D is uncertain. Germline V CDR1 and CDR2: SNHLY, FYNNEI. The V end was cut by 2 bases, the J end by 0 bases, with 16 bases between. CDR3 length equals 17 residues. CDR3 amino acids: CASSEIMGGETNYGYTF. CDR3 DNA: TGTGCCAGCAGTGAAATAATGGGAGGAGAAACTAACTATGGCTACACCTTC.

The chain carries TRBV6-5 and TRBJ2-3, with 9 bases aligning to TRBD2. Germline CDR1 is MNHEY and CDR2 is SVGAGI. V lost 6 bases and J lost 6; bases outside the gene matches: 7. This CDR3 spans 14 amino acids. The CDR3 loop is CASSPGLAVDTQYF. CDR3 DNA: TGTGCCAGCAGCCCGGGACTAGCAGTCGATACGCAGTATTTT.

This chain uses TRBV30 with TRBJ2-5; D tentatively reads TRBD1 or TRBD2 (5 bases each). Germline V CDR1 and CDR2: GTSNPN, SVGIG (reference sequence). Trimming removed 5 bases at V and 4 bases at J, with 17 bases between. CDR3 length: 14 amino acids. The CDR3 loop reads CAWGTQGPGETQYF. The CDR3, as DNA: TGTGCCTGGGGGACCCAGGGCCCAGGAGAGACCCAGTACTTC.

This clone was seen a few times. Here the CDR3 DNA reads TGCGCCAGCCGGGACACCGTTGCAACTAATGAAAAACTGTTTTTT. The encoded protein is CASRDTVATNEKLFF. The rearrangement uses TRBV4-3 and TRBJ1-4, with TRBD1 as a possible D gene (6 bases). V lost 8 bases, J lost 0 bases, and 13 bases lay in between. Looked up from germline, CDR1 is LGHNA and CDR2 is YSLEER. This CDR3 comprises 15 residues.

The rearrangement uses TRBV28 and TRBJ2-7; a weak D match, TRBD1 (6 bases). Germline lookup yields CDR1 MDHEN and CDR2 SYDVKM. V was cut by 6 bases and J by 2 bases, with 14 bases left in between. CDR3 length equals 14 residues. The CDR3 DNA reads TGTGCCAGCAGGTGGACAGACCTAACCTACGAGCAGTACTTC. Its translation: CASRWTDLTYEQYF.

The chain uses TRBV5-6 and TRBJ2-3; D ambiguous. Germline assignment: CDR1 SGHDT and CDR2 YYEEEE. The germline V and J ends were trimmed by 4 bases and 3 bases, with 12 bases remaining between them. This CDR3 spans 14 amino acids. The DNA of the CDR3 is TGTGCCAGCAGCCCTCCCCTGAGGACAGATACGCAGTATTTT. Amino acid sequence: CASSPPLRTDTQYF.

This chain joins TRBV27 and TRBJ2-4; possible D gene TRBD1, 6 bases. Germline lookup yields CDR1 MNHEY and CDR2 SMNVEV (reference sequence). This CDR3 region has 13 residues. V gave up 8 bases and J gave up 7 bases, with 15 bases separating them. DNA for the CDR3: TGTGCCAGCCGTCTCATCCAGGGGAACATTCAGTACTTC. Translation: CASRLIQGNIQYF.

This clone was seen more than once but under ten times. The chain has TRBV30 and TRBJ1-6; D ambiguous. The germline gives CDR1 GTSNPN, CDR2 SVGIG (reference sequence). The CDR3 spans 11 residues. V lost 3 bases and J 9 bases, leaving 6 bases between the germline ends. CDR3 DNA: TGTGCCTGGAGAAGAGGTTCACCCCTCCACTTT. Translated: CAWRRGSPLHF.

This rearrangement joins TRBV29-1 to TRBJ2-5; maybe TRBD1 (7 bases). This CDR3 has 13 amino acids. The ends were cut back, 6 bases at V and 5 bases at J, with 16 bases in the middle. Germline values: CDR1 SQVTM, CDR2 ANQGSEA. This chain's CDR3 is CSVGGQLQETQYF. As DNA, the CDR3 is TGCAGCGTGGGGGGACAGCTCCAGGAGACCCAGTACTTC. The full variable domain, in which reference TRBV29-1 and TRBJ2-5 provide the parts outside the CDR3, is SAVISQKPSRDICQRGTSLTIQCQVDSQVTMMFWYRQQPGQSLTLIATANQGSEATYESGFVIDKFPISRPNLTFSTLTVSNMSPEDSSIYLCSVGGQLQETQYFGPGTRLLVL.

This chain uses TRBV29-1 with TRBJ2-7; a possible D gene is TRBD1 (5 bases). Between the trimmed V and J ends, which lost 3 bases and 3 bases, there was a span of 9 bases. CDR1 and CDR2 (germline): SQVTM, ANQGSEA. This CDR3 region has 12 residues. The CDR3 bases are TGCAGCGTTGATGTTACAGGCTACGAGCAGTACTTC. It specifies CSVDVTGYEQYF.

V gene TRBV10-3 combines with J gene TRBJ2-1; D is uncertain. The CDR3 loop spans 14 amino acids. V lost 3 bases, J lost 3 bases, and 9 bases lay in between. Germline CDR1 ENHRY, CDR2 SYGVKD. CDR3 region: CAISDAAGYNEQFF. The CDR3, as DNA: TGTGCCATCAGTGATGCGGCAGGCTACAATGAGCAGTTCTTC.